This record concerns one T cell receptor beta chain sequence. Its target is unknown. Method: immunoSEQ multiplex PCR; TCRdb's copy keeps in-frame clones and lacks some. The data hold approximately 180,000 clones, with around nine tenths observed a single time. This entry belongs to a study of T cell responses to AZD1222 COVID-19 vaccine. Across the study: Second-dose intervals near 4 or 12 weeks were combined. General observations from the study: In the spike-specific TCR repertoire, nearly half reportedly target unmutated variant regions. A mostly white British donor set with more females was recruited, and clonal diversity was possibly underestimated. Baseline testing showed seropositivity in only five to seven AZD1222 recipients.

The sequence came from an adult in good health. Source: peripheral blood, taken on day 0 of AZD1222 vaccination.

CDR3 region: CASSDRTPNEKLFF. DNA for the CDR3: TGTGCCAGCAGTGATCGGACCCCTAATGAAAAACTGTTTTTT. V gene TRBV25-1 combines with J gene TRBJ1-4; no clear D gene. Per the germline V gene, CDR1 is MGHDK and CDR2 is SYGVNS. V lost 3 bases, J lost 3 bases, and 8 bases lay in between. CDR3 length equals 14 residues.